The next 5 T cell receptor beta chains were all read from a single sample in a study of spatial heterogeneity in lung cancer. TCRdb reprocessed the 5' RACE reads with MiXCR, giving one entry per CDR3 protein. The table has some 9,000 distinct CDR3 sequences, over 4.5% seen once. These receptors' targets are unknown. Time point given: sample taken at primary tumor resection. Study-level findings and limits: The number of expanded tumor alpha and beta chains correlated with mutation number.

The sequenced sample was lung tumor tissue, obtained at surgery. The source is a female donor with early-stage non-small cell lung cancer.

This clonotype was seen ten or more times. The chain carries TRBV7-2 and TRBJ1-6; D remains ambiguous. V gave up 1 base and J gave up 7 bases, with 8 bases separating them. Germline CDR1 SGHTA, CDR2 FQGNSA. CDR3 size: 14 residues. CDR3 sequence (DNA): TGTGCCAGCAGCTTAGTTCTGGGGAATTCACCCCTCCACTTT. Protein product: CASSLVLGNSPLHF.

The sample holds a few counts of this clonotype. J is TRBJ1-4 and V is TRBV5-1, with TRBD1 identical over 12 bases. CDR3 length: 14 residues. V lost 4 bases and J lost 7; bases outside the gene matches: 2. The germline gives CDR1 SGHRS, CDR2 YFSETQ. This CDR3 reads CASSGGQGAEKLFF. The CDR3 nucleotides read TGCGCCAGCAGCGGGGGACAGGGGGCTGAAAAACTGTTTTTT. The full variable domain, rest sourced from reference TRBV5-1 and TRBJ1-4, is KAGVTQTPRYLIKTRGQQVTLSCSPISGHRSVSWYQQTPGQGLQFLFEYFSETQRNKGNFPGRFSGRQFSNSRSEMNVSTLELGDSALYLCASSGGQGAEKLFFGSGTQLSVL.

The genes are TRBV4-2 and TRBJ2-3; 10 positions match TRBD2. The CDR3 has 17 residues. Germline V lookup: CDR1 LGHNA, CDR2 YNFKEQ. V trimming: 0 bases; J trimming: 7 bases; junction bases outside the gene matches: 10. The CDR3 reads CASSQDDSGGAVNTQYF. The CDR3 DNA reads as TGTGCCAGCAGCCAAGATGACAGCGGGGGGGCAGTAAATACGCAGTATTTT.

This clonotype was counted at least ten times. The chain joins TRBV5-5 to TRBJ2-7; no clear D gene. This CDR3 has 13 amino acids. V was trimmed by 0 bases and J by 3 bases, leaving 7 bases between them. Looked up from germline, CDR1 is SGHKS and CDR2 is YYEKEE (reference sequence). This CDR3 is CASSLVLNYEQYF. The CDR3 bases are TGTGCCAGCAGCTTGGTTCTGAACTACGAGCAGTACTTC.

This clonotype has just a few counts. This chain joins TRBV27 and TRBJ1-1; tentative D call: TRBD1 (5 bases). Per the germline V gene, CDR1 is MNHEY and CDR2 is SMNVEV (reference sequence). Between the trimmed V and J ends, which lost 0 bases and 7 bases, there was a span of 9 bases. This CDR3 spans 13 amino acids. This CDR3 is CASSLSWGIEAFF. CDR3 sequence (DNA): TGTGCCAGCAGTTTATCGTGGGGGATTGAAGCTTTCTTT.